What follows are 4 T cell receptor beta chains derived from one specimen sequenced in a study of blood T cell repertoires in COVID-19. This table comes from immunoSEQ multiplex PCR, and its TCRdb copy is limited to in-frame clones, with some not included. The sample consists of roughly 200,000 clones, less than 85% of them appearing once. Sample: PBMCs or T cells enriched from blood (not recorded which). These TCRs come from a man aged 35 to 55 who had recovered from COVID-19.

This chain uses TRBV19 with TRBJ2-7; 14 bases match TRBD2. This CDR3 contains 15 residues. CDR1 is LNHDA and CDR2 is SQIVND in the germline V gene (reference sequence). V was pared by 5 bases and J by 6 bases, with 6 bases of the junction left unmatched. CDR3 loop: CASSSRTSGRSEQYF. The CDR3 DNA reads TGTGCCAGTAGTTCCCGGACTAGCGGGAGGAGCGAGCAGTACTTC. Combining the CDR3 with reference TRBV19 and TRBJ2-7 gives the whole variable domain DGGITQSPKYLFRKEGQNVTLSCEQNLNHDAMYWYRQDPGQGLRLIYYSQIVNDFQKGDIAEGYSVSREKKESFPLTVTSAQKNPTAFYLCASSSRTSGRSEQYFGPGTRLTVT.

The genes are TRBV11-3 and TRBJ2-6; 8 nucleotides line up with TRBD1. Trimming removed 5 bases from V and 1 base from J; junction bases left unmatched: 10. The CDR3 is 18 amino acids. In germline, CDR1 is SGHNT, CDR2 YENEEA. CDR3 in amino acids: CASSQGAGKGSGANVLTF. CDR3 sequence (DNA): TGTGCCAGCAGCCAGGGGGCGGGTAAGGGTTCTGGGGCCAACGTCCTGACTTTC.

This clone turned up a few times. The chain recombines TRBV27 with TRBJ1-1; a possible D gene is TRBD1 (5 bases). The germline V gene encodes CDR1 MNHEY and CDR2 SMNVEV (reference sequence). V dropped 3 bases and J dropped 1 base, with 6 bases sitting between them. CDR3 size: 13 residues. The CDR3, as DNA: TGTGCCAGCAGTTTTGACAGGAACACTGAAGCTTTCTTT. Its protein is CASSFDRNTEAFF.

The rearrangement joins TRBV11-2 to TRBJ2-2; 10 positions match TRBD2. J was trimmed by 5 bases and V by 5 bases; bases with no gene match: 11. Germline V gene data show CDR1 as SGHAT and CDR2 as FQNNGV. CDR3 length equals 17 residues. DNA for the CDR3: TGTGCCAGCAGCCCAAGCGGGAGGGTAGGGCGGACCGGGGAGCTGTTTTTT. It encodes CASSPSGRVGRTGELFF.